This T cell receptor (beta chain) was identified during a study of cytotoxic CD8 clonotypes in ibrutinib-treated CLL. Study details: The authors obtained response samples at a median of around 12 months of treatment, range 6 to 36. Regarding the study as a whole: Clonality, elevated at ibrutinib response, dropped back toward baseline at progression.

TCRdb's copy holds only in-frame clones and misses some; the assay was immunoSEQ multiplex PCR. This table holds roughly 190,000 clones, around 70% found once. With respect to this clone: Its antigen is unidentified.

This CDR3 has 14 residues. Per the germline V gene, CDR1 is LGHNA and CDR2 is YSLEER. V shed 8 bases and J 5 bases; nucleotides not matched to a gene: 11. The sequence came from a human donor with chronic lymphocytic leukemia. The V and J genes are TRBV4-3 and TRBJ1-1, with 7 bases matching TRBD1. The sample here was PBMCs, taken after 24 months of ibrutinib treatment. The CDR3, as DNA: TGCGCCAGCGGTAGACAGGGAGGGGTTACTGAAGCTTTCTTT. Protein sequence: CASGRQGGVTEAFF.